These 28 T cell receptor beta chains originate from one sample sequenced in a study of TIL therapy for anti-PD-1-resistant metastatic lung cancer. Sequencing used immunoSEQ v3. Using immunoSEQ multiplex PCR, the repertoire was profiled, and TCRdb retains in-frame clones only, with some absent. The repertoire has tens of thousands of clones, about nine tenths of them found once; the top ten carry just over 2.5%. The sample's time point: pre-treatment sample, taken before nivolumab and TIL therapy. Sequencing was performed on blood, taken at baseline. These receptors were obtained from a person aged 25-80 years with non-small cell lung cancer.

The chain has TRBV28 and TRBJ1-1, with a possible D match to TRBD1 (6 bases). CDR3 size: 13 residues. The V end lost 2 bases, the J end lost 7 bases, and 11 bases lay between the germline ends. Germline CDR1 MDHEN, CDR2 SYDVKM. CDR3 nucleotide sequence: TGTGCCAGCAGTTTAGGAGGGGGAGGTGAAGCTTTCTTT. Translation: CASSLGGGGEAFF. The full variable domain, in which reference TRBV28 and TRBJ1-1 provide the parts outside the CDR3, is DVKVTQSSRYLVKRTGEKVFLECVQDMDHENMFWYRQDPGLGLRLIYFSYDVKMKEKGDIPEGYSVSREKKERFSLILESASTNQTSMYLCASSLGGGGEAFFGQGTRLTVV.

The table lists this clone with a few counts. The genes are TRBV28 and TRBJ2-2; 8 bases line up with TRBD1. Trimming took 6 bases from V and 3 from J; bases not matched to a gene: 9. The germline V gene has CDR1 MDHEN and CDR2 SYDVKM. The CDR3 is 16 residues long. DNA for the CDR3: TGTGCCAGCAGCCCGACAGGGGCCCCTCACACCGGGGAGCTGTTTTTT. Its protein is CASSPTGAPHTGELFF.

V is TRBV5-6 and J is TRBJ2-6, with a possible D match to TRBD1 (6 bases). Germline lookup yields CDR1 SGHDT and CDR2 YYEEEE. CDR3 length equals 15 residues. Trimming took off 4 bases at V and 4 bases at J, with 12 bases between the two ends. CDR3 in amino acids: CASSPTGSGANVLTF. CDR3 in DNA: TGTGCCAGCAGCCCAACAGGGTCCGGGGCCAACGTCCTGACTTTC.

This clone appeared a single time. CDR3 residues: CASSLGVGTSTDTQYF. The CDR3 nucleotides read TGTGCCAGCAGCTTGGGGGTCGGAACTAGCACAGATACGCAGTATTTT. V and J are TRBV5-8 and TRBJ2-3; no firm D call. Germline V gene data show CDR1 as SGHTS and CDR2 as YDEGEE. There are 16 residues in the CDR3. Trimming removed 0 bases from V and 0 bases from J, with 11 bases in between. Full variable domain (remainder filled in from reference TRBV5-8 and TRBJ2-3): EAGVTQSPTHLIKTRGQQATLRCSPISGHTSVYWYQQALGLGLQFLLWYDEGEERNRGNFPPRFSGRQFPNYSSELNVNALELEDSALYLCASSLGVGTSTDTQYFGPGTRLTVL.

The chain combines TRBV16 with TRBJ1-4, with D uncertain. Germline V gives CDR1 KGHSY, CDR2 FQNENV. The CDR3 sequence is 16 residues long. V was pared by 7 bases and J by 1 base, with 16 bases between. In DNA form, the CDR3 reads TGTGCCAGCACCCTTGCCCGGGAGGAAACTAATGAAAAACTGTTTTTT. It specifies CASTLAREETNEKLFF.

This clone was detected only a few times. V usage is TRBV7-2 and J usage is TRBJ1-4; 8 bases match TRBD1. Trimming took 3 bases from V and 7 from J; bases not matched to a gene: 4. The CDR3 length is 14 residues. CDR1 SGHTA and CDR2 FQGNSA come from the germline V gene. CDR3 protein: CASSLWTGTEKLFF. Written as DNA, the CDR3 is TGTGCCAGCAGCTTGTGGACAGGGACTGAAAAACTGTTTTTT.

CDR3 coding DNA: TGCGCCAGCAGCTTGGCCAAGATAGTCCCGGCCCGGGACACTGAAGCTTTCTTT. It specifies CASSLAKIVPARDTEAFF. The chain combines TRBV5-1 with TRBJ1-1, with D unclear. V gave up 0 bases and J gave up 3 bases, with 21 bases separating them. The CDR3 is made up of 18 amino acids. The germline V gene has CDR1 SGHRS and CDR2 YFSETQ.

The chain joins TRBV6-5 to TRBJ1-5, with 8 bases aligning to TRBD1. There are 13 residues in the CDR3. The V segment lost 7 bases and the J segment 6 bases; nucleotides outside the gene matches: 5. Germline lookup yields CDR1 MNHEY and CDR2 SVGAGI. The CDR3 reads CASKGQEVQPQHF. The CDR3 DNA is TGTGCCAGCAAGGGACAGGAGGTTCAGCCCCAGCATTTT.

The chain combines TRBV9 with TRBJ1-6; the match to TRBD1 covers 9 bases. Germline CDR1 reads SGDLS; CDR2 reads YYNGEE. CDR3 length: 16 residues. V shed 3 bases and J 1 base; nucleotides not matched to a gene: 2. CDR3 residues: CASSAGQGSYNSPLHF. In DNA, the CDR3 is TGTGCCAGCAGCGCCGGACAGGGGTCCTATAATTCACCCCTCCACTTT.

Turning to this clone: The conserved phenylalanine or tryptophan normally closing the CDR3 is absent here, so this likely arose from a read error. No DNA is shown, since the ends of the CDR3 on it are uncertain; the CDR3 is the one TCRdb lists. The chain links TRBV5-3 to TRBJ1-6. TRBV5-3 is labeled an ORF, and its function is uncertain. Ends included, the CDR3 has 9 residues. CDR3 sequence: CDIYGYTRG.

The rearrangement links TRBV6-5 to TRBJ1-3; no reliable D call. The length of the CDR3 is 15 residues. V lost 7 bases and J lost 1, with 14 bases in between. Germline CDR1 is MNHEY and CDR2 is SVGAGI. The CDR3 sequence is CASTISFPSGNTIYF. The CDR3 coding sequence is TGTGCCAGCACGATTAGCTTTCCTTCTGGAAACACCATATATTTT.

The table lists this clone with a few counts. The rearrangement joins TRBV19 to TRBJ2-2, with 10 positions matching TRBD1. Germline V gene sequence: CDR1 LNHDA, CDR2 SQIVND (reference sequence). This CDR3 is 16 amino acids long. V dropped 7 bases and J dropped 6; count of bases not matched to a gene: 11. CDR3 protein: CASMPRGTGESGELFF. CDR3 nucleotides: TGTGCCAGTATGCCCCGGGGGACAGGGGAGTCCGGGGAGCTGTTTTTT.

J is TRBJ2-1 and V is TRBV7-2, with D possibly matching TRBD2 (5 bases). Per germline, CDR1 SGHTA and CDR2 FQGNSA. The CDR3 contains 14 residues. The V gene lost 8 bases and the J gene lost 0 bases, with 11 bases spanning the gap. This CDR3 is CASGLRDSYNEQFF. Here the CDR3 DNA reads TGTGCCAGCGGGCTCCGGGACTCCTACAATGAGCAGTTCTTC.

V is TRBV27 and J is TRBJ1-1; D perhaps matches TRBD1 (5 bases). Germline values: CDR1 MNHEY, CDR2 SMNVEV (reference sequence). V dropped 2 bases and J dropped 6 bases, with 13 bases sitting between them. The CDR3 is 14 residues long. The CDR3 region has the DNA TGTGCCAGCAGTTTACTCGACTCAGGGTCTGAAGCTTTCTTT. It codes for CASSLLDSGSEAFF.

This chain uses TRBV19 with TRBJ1-1; a weak D match, TRBD1 (5 bases). Germline values: CDR1 LNHDA, CDR2 SQIVND (reference sequence). V was clipped by 2 bases and J by 6 bases, with 13 bases between them. There are 14 residues in the CDR3. Here the CDR3 reads CASSILAGHPEAFF. For the CDR3, the DNA is TGTGCCAGTAGTATACTGGCAGGGCACCCTGAAGCTTTCTTT. Full variable domain (remainder filled in from reference TRBV19 and TRBJ1-1): DGGITQSPKYLFRKEGQNVTLSCEQNLNHDAMYWYRQDPGQGLRLIYYSQIVNDFQKGDIAEGYSVSREKKESFPLTVTSAQKNPTAFYLCASSILAGHPEAFFGQGTRLTVV.

The rearrangement links TRBV12-3 or TRBV12-4 to TRBJ2-7; D tentatively fits TRBD1 or TRBD2 (5 bases each). The CDR3 spans 11 residues. The V end lost 5 bases, the J end lost 10 bases, and 12 bases lay between the germline ends. The CDR3 region is CASSDDRGQYF. The CDR3 coding sequence is TGTGCCAGCAGTGACGACCGGGGCCAGTACTTC.

The chain uses TRBV5-8 and TRBJ2-2; maybe TRBD2 (5 bases). V was shortened by 0 bases and J by 7 bases, with 13 bases between the two germline ends. CDR1 is SGHTS and CDR2 is YDEGEE in the germline V gene. The CDR3 sequence is 15 residues long. The CDR3 region is CASSLGGYSIGELFF. CDR3 sequence (DNA): TGTGCCAGCAGCTTGGGCGGGTATAGCATCGGGGAGCTGTTTTTT.

CDR3 sequence (DNA): TGTGCCAGCGTAACTAGTACCTACGAGCAGTACTTC. This sequence encodes CASVTSTYEQYF. The V gene is TRBV28, the J gene TRBJ2-7, with D possibly being TRBD2 (5 bases). Trimming took off 8 bases at V and 2 bases at J, with 10 bases between the two ends. CDR1 MDHEN and CDR2 SYDVKM come from the germline V gene. This CDR3 has 12 residues.

The V and J genes are TRBV19 and TRBJ1-1; 7 bases are a match to TRBD1. The CDR3 spans 13 residues. Germline-derived CDR1 and CDR2 are LNHDA and SQIVND (reference sequence). V dropped 5 bases and J dropped 11; count of bases not matched to a gene: 11. CDR3 DNA: TGTGCCAGTAGTGTTACAAGGGGGCTAAGGGCTTTCTTT. Encoded protein: CASSVTRGLRAFF.

The chain combines TRBV4-1 with TRBJ1-5; D is unresolved. Germline CDR1 MGHRA, CDR2 YSYEKL. There are 14 residues in the CDR3. With 1 base removed from V and 4 bases from J, the gap between germline ends came to 8 bases. CDR3 residues: CASSQAQTNQPQHF. CDR3 DNA: TGCGCCAGCAGCCAAGCACAAACAAATCAGCCCCAGCATTTT.

The chain uses TRBV30 and TRBJ2-7; unclear D gene. Trimming removed 4 bases at V and 0 bases at J, with 10 bases between. The CDR3 consists of 13 residues. CDR1 GTSNPN and CDR2 SVGIG come from the germline V gene (reference sequence). This chain's CDR3 is CAWKGIPSYEQYF. DNA for the CDR3: TGTGCCTGGAAAGGAATTCCCTCCTACGAGCAGTACTTC.

The gene calls are TRBV2 and TRBJ2-7; 16 nucleotides match TRBD2. Trimming cost V 4 bases and J 6 bases; bases outside gene matches: 3. Germline assignment: CDR1 SNHLY and CDR2 FYNNEI. This CDR3 comprises 15 residues. This CDR3 is CASSGGLAGGPEQYF. As DNA, the CDR3 is TGTGCCAGCAGTGGGGGACTAGCGGGAGGGCCCGAGCAGTACTTC.

This clone showed up just a few times. The chain couples TRBV7-7 to TRBJ2-1; 11 bases agree with TRBD1. CDR1 and CDR2 from the germline V gene are SSHAT and FNYEAQ (reference sequence). The CDR3 runs to 15 residues. V gave up 5 bases and J gave up 3 bases; unmatched junction bases: 3. The CDR3 region is CASSRGQGDYNEQFF. CDR3 coding DNA: TGTGCCAGCAGCCGGGGACAGGGGGACTACAATGAGCAGTTCTTC.

This clone occurred once. This chain joins TRBV29-1 and TRBJ1-3, with D possibly TRBD1 on 5 matching bases. The CDR3 loop spans 15 amino acids. Germline V gives CDR1 SQVTM, CDR2 ANQGSEA. The V gene lost 0 bases and the J gene lost 4 bases, with 13 bases spanning the gap. The DNA of the CDR3 is TGCAGCGTTGAAGAAGACGGGGCTGGCGGAAACACCATATATTTT. Protein: CSVEEDGAGGNTIYF.

This clone was found once. The chain employs TRBV27 and TRBJ2-4; either TRBD1 or TRBD2 may supply D (5 bases each). Germline CDR1 MNHEY, CDR2 SMNVEV (reference sequence). The CDR3 is 17 amino acids. Trimming took off 6 bases at V and 1 base at J, with 19 bases between the two ends. CDR3 DNA: TGTGCCAGCAGCCTTAACTGGGACCTCAGGGCCAAAAACATTCAGTACTTC. The encoded protein is CASSLNWDLRAKNIQYF.

The chain recombines TRBV3-1 (or the pseudogene TRBV3-2) with TRBJ2-5; 8 bases line up with TRBD2. The trim removed 0 bases at V and 5 bases at J, leaving 11 bases unmatched. CDR3 length: 17 residues. Germline V gene sequence: CDR1 LGHDT, CDR2 YNNKEL (reference sequence). The CDR3, as DNA: TGTGCCAGCAGCCAAGATCTTACGGGAGGGGCAGGGGAGACCCAGTACTTC. Encoded protein: CASSQDLTGGAGETQYF.

This clone has just one count. This chain uses TRBV2 with TRBJ2-5; either TRBD1 or TRBD2 may fit D (5 bases each). Per germline, CDR1 SNHLY and CDR2 FYNNEI. Trimming shortened V by 5 bases and J by 5 bases, and 12 bases separated the two germline ends. The CDR3 is made up of 13 amino acids. The chain's CDR3 is CASSPGPRETQYF. DNA of the CDR3: TGTGCCAGCAGTCCGGGACCACGGGAGACCCAGTACTTC. The complete variable domain, with remaining parts taken from reference TRBV2 and TRBJ2-5, reads EPEVTQTPSHQVTQMGQEVILRCVPISNHLYFYWYRQILGQKVEFLVSFYNNEISEKSEIFDDQFSVERPDGSNFTLKIRSTKLEDSAMYFCASSPGPRETQYFGPGTRLLVL.

This clone was detected only once. This rearrangement joins TRBV14 to TRBJ1-1, with D uncertain. The CDR3 loop spans 16 amino acids. Germline CDR1 and CDR2: SGHDN and FVKESK. With 5 bases removed from V and 1 base from J, the gap between germline ends came to 17 bases. The CDR3 loop reads CASSVLPPGTNTEAFF. In DNA form, the CDR3 reads TGTGCCAGCAGCGTCCTCCCCCCGGGTACGAACACTGAAGCTTTCTTT. The full variable domain, rest sourced from reference TRBV14 and TRBJ1-1, is EAGVTQFPSHSVIEKGQTVTLRCDPISGHDNLYWYRRVMGKEIKFLLHFVKESKQDESGMPNNRFLAERTGGTYSTLKVQPAELEDSGVYFCASSVLPPGTNTEAFFGQGTRLTVV.